What follows are 16 T cell receptor beta chains derived from one specimen sequenced in a study of cytomegalovirus exposure and HLA in healthy donors (dated by TCRdb to about 2017). The library relied on the immunoSEQ multiplex PCR assay. A mixture of 60 forward primers for TCR Vbeta segments and 13 reverse primers for TCR Jbeta segments was used in the multiplex PCR. Drawn from immuneACCESS, this table holds only the in-frame rearrangements with V and J called that TCRdb kept. Clones are partly lost; checked studies trace under half to an unresolved V gene and leave the rest unexplained. Recorded for this sample are 75,000 to 90,000 clones; 60% to 80% of them occurred a single time. In total, the top ten clones hold 3% to 3.5% of the sample. The source material was PBMCs. Receptors originate from a man in his forties or fifties in good health and CMV-seronegative.

The V call is TRBV14, the J call TRBJ1-2; D possibly corresponds to TRBD1 (6 bases). The CDR3 contains 15 residues. In germline, CDR1 is SGHDN, CDR2 FVKESK. V shed 4 bases and J shed 0 bases, with 12 bases lying between them. Here the CDR3 DNA reads TGTGCCAGCAGCCTGAGCGGGACACCTAACTATGGCTACACCTTC. It is translated as CASSLSGTPNYGYTF.

Worth noting for this clone: The same CDR3 arises from other DNA sequences in this sample as well. This chain links TRBV9 with TRBJ1-1; D gene ambiguous. CDR1 is SGDLS and CDR2 is YYNGEE in the germline V gene. This CDR3 is 13 amino acids long. The V gene lost 2 bases and the J gene lost 1 base, with 6 bases spanning the gap. The CDR3 loop is CASSVTGNTEAFF. The DNA of the CDR3 is TGTGCCAGCAGCGTCACGGGGAACACTGAAGCTTTCTTT.

This clone was observed a few times. The chain combines TRBV7-2 with TRBJ2-6; 8 bases line up with TRBD1. Per the germline V gene, CDR1 is SGHTA and CDR2 is FQGNSA. This CDR3 region has 15 residues. V lost 5 bases, J lost 1 base, and 1 base stayed unmatched. The CDR3 DNA follows: TGTGCCAGCAGCCGGACAGGGTCTGGGGCCAACGTCCTGACTTTC. Encoded protein: CASSRTGSGANVLTF.

The chain carries TRBV28 and TRBJ2-7; weak D call: TRBD2 (5 bases). Per the germline V gene, CDR1 is MDHEN and CDR2 is SYDVKM. V was trimmed by 5 bases and J by 2 bases, leaving 16 bases between them. The CDR3 covers 15 residues. The CDR3 loop is CASSEPDSVPYEQYF. The CDR3 DNA is TGTGCCAGCAGTGAACCGGACTCCGTCCCCTACGAGCAGTACTTC.

The rearrangement uses TRBV5-1 and TRBJ2-3, with D unclear. CDR3 length equals 14 residues. Per germline, CDR1 SGHRS and CDR2 YFSETQ. V was shortened by 2 bases and J by 0 bases, with 7 bases between the two germline ends. CDR3 in amino acids: CASSFRSSTDTQYF. The CDR3, as DNA: TGCGCCAGCAGCTTCAGAAGTAGCACAGATACGCAGTATTTT.

The chain employs TRBV9 and TRBJ2-1; D perhaps matches TRBD1 (6 bases). The CDR3 length is 11 residues. Trimming removed 3 bases at V and 9 bases at J, with 7 bases between. The germline V gene encodes CDR1 SGDLS and CDR2 YYNGEE. The CDR3: CASSGGGEQFF. The CDR3, as DNA: TGTGCCAGCAGCGGAGGGGGTGAGCAGTTCTTC.

This clone was seen a single time. The chain has TRBV14 and TRBJ1-6; D gene unclear. The CDR3 loop spans 15 amino acids. CDR1 is SGHDN and CDR2 is FVKESK in the germline V gene. V lost 0 bases and J 10 bases, leaving 13 bases between the germline ends. CDR3 sequence reads: CASSQESRVRSPLHF. Written as DNA, the CDR3 is TGTGCCAGCAGCCAAGAGTCCCGGGTACGGTCACCCCTCCACTTT.

The V call is TRBV28, the J call TRBJ2-5; 10 bases align to TRBD2. Trimming cost V 6 bases and J 9 bases; bases outside gene matches: 16. The CDR3 length is 16 residues. Germline CDR1 MDHEN, CDR2 SYDVKM. The CDR3 nucleotides read TGTGCCAGCAGGCCCGGGCTAGCGGGGGAGCAGGCGCCCCAGTACTTC. Translation gives CASRPGLAGEQAPQYF.

The rearrangement links TRBV4-3 to TRBJ2-1; the D gene is possibly TRBD1 (6 bases). From germline, CDR1 is LGHNA and CDR2 YSLEER. The CDR3 is 14 residues long. Trimming pared 2 bases from V and 6 bases from J, leaving 11 bases between. CDR3 region: CASSQTTGRNEQFF. The DNA for the CDR3 is TGCGCCAGCAGCCAAACGACAGGTCGCAATGAGCAGTTCTTC.

The V and J genes are TRBV9 and TRBJ2-5; weak D call: TRBD1 (6 bases). Germline values: CDR1 SGDLS, CDR2 YYNGEE. V lost 3 bases and J lost 5, with 23 bases in between. The CDR3 runs 17 residues. As DNA, the CDR3 is TGTGCCAGCAGCGGAGGGAGACAACAGGGCTCGGGGGAGACCCAGTACTTC. Its protein product is CASSGGRQQGSGETQYF.

This clone is judged medium-sized. The rearrangement links TRBV4-3 to TRBJ2-7; D uncertain. V gave up 1 base and J gave up 0 bases, with 13 bases separating them. CDR3 length: 16 amino acids. Germline V lookup: CDR1 LGHNA, CDR2 YSLEER. The CDR3 is CASSQGVSDTSYEQYF. Here the CDR3 DNA reads TGCGCCAGCAGCCAAGGGGTGAGCGATACCTCCTACGAGCAGTACTTC.

J is TRBJ2-4 and V is TRBV27, with D possibly matching TRBD2 (6 bases). This CDR3 is 14 amino acids long. V lost 1 base, J lost 7 bases, and 11 bases lay in between. CDR1 is MNHEY and CDR2 is SMNVEV in the germline V gene (reference sequence). The CDR3 loop reads CASSLWGLGNIQYF. Written as DNA, the CDR3 is TGTGCCAGCAGTTTATGGGGACTCGGCAACATTCAGTACTTC.

This clone was observed a single time. Other DNA sequences in this sample translate to the same CDR3. The rearrangement uses TRBV6-5 and TRBJ1-2, with 10 nucleotides matching TRBD1. V dropped 5 bases and J dropped 8; count of bases not matched to a gene: 5. The CDR3 is 13 amino acids. Germline lookup yields CDR1 MNHEY and CDR2 SVGAGI. CDR3 nucleotide sequence: TGTGCCAGCAGTCGGGACAGGGGACGAGGCTACACCTTC. It codes for CASSRDRGRGYTF.

As concerns this clone: This may arise from a read error, as a much more abundant clone is one base away. V usage is TRBV6-1 and J usage is TRBJ1-1; 10 positions agree with TRBD1. The CDR3 is 14 amino acids. Trimming at V came to 5 bases and at J to 1 base, leaving 1 base not matched to a gene. Germline V gene lookup returns CDR1 MNHNS and CDR2 SASEGT. As DNA, the CDR3 is TGTGCCAGCAGTAGACAGGGGGCGAACACTGAAGCTTTCTTT. Protein product: CASSRQGANTEAFF.

The chain joins TRBV30 to TRBJ1-6; 10 bases line up with TRBD1. The CDR3 loop spans 14 amino acids. Per germline, CDR1 GTSNPN and CDR2 SVGIG (reference sequence). V lost 4 bases and J lost 9; bases outside the gene matches: 6. The CDR3 DNA reads TGTGCCTGGATCCCGGGACAGGGGAGTTCACCCCTCCACTTT. Translation gives CAWIPGQGSSPLHF.

This chain connects TRBV5-1 to TRBJ2-2; TRBD2 might be the D (5 bases). The CDR3 length is 15 residues. Germline V gene sequence: CDR1 SGHRS, CDR2 YFSETQ. V gave up 4 bases and J gave up 0 bases, with 10 bases separating them. In DNA, the CDR3 is TGCGCCAGCAGCCTAGCAAATGCGAACACCGGGGAGCTGTTTTTT. Translation gives CASSLANANTGELFF. Full variable domain (missing parts from reference TRBV5-1 and TRBJ2-2): KAGVTQTPRYLIKTRGQQVTLSCSPISGHRSVSWYQQTPGQGLQFLFEYFSETQRNKGNFPGRFSGRQFSNSRSEMNVSTLELGDSALYLCASSLANANTGELFFGEGSRLTVL.